This TCR beta chain was recorded in a study of cytomegalovirus exposure and HLA in healthy donors. Across the whole study: Prior work identified some 120 million unique TCR beta sequences in about 179 million T cells. Study outcomes and limitations: For presence/absence analyses, sequencing depth was assumed to be roughly uniform across donors. The classifier was said to identify cytomegalovirus status with high specificity and sensitivity.

Points on this clone: As yet, its antigen is unknown.

The V gene lost 3 bases and the J gene lost 8 bases, with 20 bases spanning the gap. Germline CDR1 and CDR2: SGDLS and YYNGEE. This CDR3 comprises 16 residues. The PCR had 60 Vbeta and 13 Jbeta primers. The protocol was immunoSEQ multiplex PCR, while the TCRdb copy is restricted to in-frame clones and leaves out a portion. The sample holds around 200,000 clones; roughly four fifths are singletons and the top ten take around 3.2%. The TCR was taken from a woman aged 25-40 years in good health and CMV-seropositive. J is TRBJ2-2 and V is TRBV9; D is possibly TRBD2 (7 bases). Material for sequencing was PBMCs. CDR3 coding DNA: TGTGCCAGCAGCGACAACAGACTAGGGGGGGAAGGGGAGCTGTTTTTT. Its translation is CASSDNRLGGEGELFF.